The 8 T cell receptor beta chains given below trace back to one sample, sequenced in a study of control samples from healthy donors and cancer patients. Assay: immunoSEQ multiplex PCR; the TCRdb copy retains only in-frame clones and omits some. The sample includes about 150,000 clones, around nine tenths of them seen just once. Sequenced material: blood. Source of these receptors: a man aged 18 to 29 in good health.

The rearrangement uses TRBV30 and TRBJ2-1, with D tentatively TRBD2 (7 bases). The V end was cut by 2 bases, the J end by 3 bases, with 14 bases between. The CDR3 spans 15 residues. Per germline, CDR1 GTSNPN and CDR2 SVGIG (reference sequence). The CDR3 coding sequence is TGTGCCTGGAGTCCCGGGGGGCGGTTCTACAATGAGCAGTTCTTC. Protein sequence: CAWSPGGRFYNEQFF.

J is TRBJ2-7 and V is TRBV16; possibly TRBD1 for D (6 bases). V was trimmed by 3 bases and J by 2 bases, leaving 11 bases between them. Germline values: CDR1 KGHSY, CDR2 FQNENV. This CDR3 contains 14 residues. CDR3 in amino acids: CASSQGHLTYEQYF. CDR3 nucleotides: TGTGCCAGCAGCCAGGGACACCTCACCTACGAGCAGTACTTC.

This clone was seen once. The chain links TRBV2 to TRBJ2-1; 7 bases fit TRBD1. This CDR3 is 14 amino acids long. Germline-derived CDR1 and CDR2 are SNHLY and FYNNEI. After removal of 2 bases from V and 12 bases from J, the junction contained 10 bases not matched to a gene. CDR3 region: CASSETIGQALQFF. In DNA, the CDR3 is TGTGCCAGCAGTGAAACCATTGGACAGGCTCTGCAGTTCTTC.

CDR3: CASSGVSGEYEQYF. In DNA, the CDR3 is TGTGCCAGCAGCGGAGTCTCCGGGGAATACGAGCAGTACTTC. This chain connects TRBV9 to TRBJ2-7, with TRBD2 as a possible D gene (5 bases). Germline V gene sequence: CDR1 SGDLS, CDR2 YYNGEE. Trimming took off 3 bases at V and 4 bases at J, with 14 bases between the two ends. There are 14 residues in the CDR3.

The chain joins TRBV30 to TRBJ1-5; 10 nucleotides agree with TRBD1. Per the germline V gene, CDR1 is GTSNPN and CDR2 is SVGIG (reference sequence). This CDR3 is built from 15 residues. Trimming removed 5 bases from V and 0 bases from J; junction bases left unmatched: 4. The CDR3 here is CAWGTGANSNQPQHF. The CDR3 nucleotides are TGTGCCTGGGGGACAGGGGCGAATAGCAATCAGCCCCAGCATTTT.

CDR3 sequence (DNA): TGCGCCAGCAGCCCCCCGGGGTGGGATGAGCAGTTCTTC. This gives the protein CASSPPGWDEQFF. The V gene is TRBV4-3, the J gene TRBJ2-1, with D possibly being TRBD2 (5 bases). Trimming shortened V by 4 bases and J by 8 bases, and 12 bases separated the two germline ends. CDR3 length: 13 residues. Germline V gene lookup returns CDR1 LGHNA and CDR2 YSLEER.

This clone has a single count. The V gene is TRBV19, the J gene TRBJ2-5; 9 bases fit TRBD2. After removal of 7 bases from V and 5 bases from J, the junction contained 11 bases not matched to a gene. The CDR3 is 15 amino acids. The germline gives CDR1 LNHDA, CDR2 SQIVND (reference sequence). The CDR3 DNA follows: TGTGCCAGTAAGAGACGCGGGGGGGCAGAGGAGACCCAGTACTTC. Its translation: CASKRRGGAEETQYF.

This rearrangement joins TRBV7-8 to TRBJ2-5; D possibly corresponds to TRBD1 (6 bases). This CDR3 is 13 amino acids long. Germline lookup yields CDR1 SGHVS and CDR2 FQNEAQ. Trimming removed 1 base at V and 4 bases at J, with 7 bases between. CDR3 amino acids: CASSLGRGETQYF. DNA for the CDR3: TGTGCCAGCAGCTTAGGCAGGGGAGAGACCCAGTACTTC. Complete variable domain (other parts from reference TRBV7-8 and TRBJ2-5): GAGVSQSPRYKVAKRGQDVALRCDPISGHVSLFWYQQALGQGPEFLTYFQNEAQLDKSGLPSDRFFAERPEGSVSTLKIQRTQQEDSAVYLCASSLGRGETQYFGPGTRLLVL.